This entry describes one TCR beta chain. The antigen is unknown. This entry belongs to a study of T cell repertoires in cytomegalovirus infection. Study-wide background: Recently identified HLA-C-restricted CMV epitopes were among the peptides used. In public TCR beta signatures, there were indications of both CMV infection and matching HLA type. Study-level points and caveats: Dominating the ex vivo response were HLA-C-restricted CMV-specific TCR beta clonotypes. Summed frequency of shared TCR beta families picked out CMV carriers who also had the relevant HLA.

TCRdb reprocessed the reads via MiXCR and lists one record per CDR3 protein. This sample has 700,000 to 950,000 distinct CDR3 sequences; 32% occur once, and the top ten carry roughly 12%. V shed 5 bases and J shed 2 bases, with 21 bases lying between them. The CDR3 is 17 amino acids. The germline CDR1 and CDR2 sequences are SEHNR and FQNEAQ (reference sequence). V is TRBV7-9 and J is TRBJ2-5, with TRBD2 as a possible D gene (7 bases). This TCR derives from a human donor in good health (CMV status not recorded). Some clones in this sample may be carry-over from other donors' samples. Sequencing used cultured CD8+ T cells from PBMCs, obtained from culture after CMV antigen stimulation. CDR3 region: CASSGGGGAGEQETQYF. Here the CDR3 DNA reads TGTGCCAGCAGCGGGGGGGGGGGGGCGGGGGAACAAGAGACCCAGTACTTC.